One and the same sample provided the 12 T cell receptor beta chains below, sequenced in a study of blood T cells in healthy people across ages. A second roughly 6 to 12 cycle PCR used barcoded and J-beta primers. TCRdb recomputed calls from the 5' RACE reads with MiXCR, one row per CDR3 protein. The data contain about 670,000 distinct CDR3 sequences, roughly 43% of them singletons. Sequences were obtained from blood. The origin of the receptors is a man older than 75 in good health.

The chain recombines TRBV20-1 with TRBJ2-7; no definite D call. The germline CDR1 and CDR2 sequences are DFQATT and SNEGSKA (reference sequence). V lost 3 bases to trimming and J lost 0 bases, with 12 bases between them. The length of the CDR3 is 14 residues. The CDR3 DNA reads as TGCAGTGCTAGTGGCGTCGGAGCCTCCTACGAGCAGTACTTC. Protein: CSASGVGASYEQYF.

The V call is TRBV9, the J call TRBJ2-1; D possibly corresponds to TRBD2 (5 bases). V lost 3 bases to trimming and J lost 1 base, with 11 bases between them. Germline values: CDR1 SGDLS, CDR2 YYNGEE. CDR3 length equals 15 residues. CDR3 nucleotide sequence: TGTGCCAGCAGCGCGGATACTAGGTCCTACAATGAGCAGTTCTTC. This sequence encodes CASSADTRSYNEQFF.

The chain combines TRBV3-1 with TRBJ1-4; 12 bases are shared with TRBD1. CDR1 and CDR2 (germline): LGHDT, YNNKEL (reference sequence). The CDR3 contains 18 residues. J was trimmed by 2 bases and V by 6 bases; bases with no gene match: 10. The chain's CDR3 is CASRGRDRGLPTNEKLFF. As DNA, the CDR3 is TGTGCCAGCAGGGGCCGGGACAGGGGGCTCCCCACTAATGAAAAACTGTTTTTT. Full variable domain (outside the CDR3, taken from reference TRBV3-1 and TRBJ1-4): DTAVSQTPKYLVTQMGNDKSIKCEQNLGHDTMYWYKQDSKKFLKIMFSYNNKELIINETVPNRFSPKSPDKAHLNLHINSLELGDSAVYFCASRGRDRGLPTNEKLFFGSGTQLSVL.

Of note for this clonotype: One end of the junction varies from germline; a read error may be responsible. The V call is TRBV20-1, the J call TRBJ1-1; 10 bases are shared with TRBD1. The CDR3 runs 11 residues. Germline CDR1 is DFQATT and CDR2 is SNEGSKA (reference sequence). CDR3 loop: CRGDRGTGAFF. The CDR3 DNA follows: TGCAGGGGGGACAGGGGCACTGGAGCTTTCTTT.

The rearrangement joins TRBV11-2 to TRBJ2-1; D remains ambiguous. Looked up from germline, CDR1 is SGHAT and CDR2 is FQNNGV. V was trimmed by 3 bases and J by 5 bases, leaving 11 bases between them. The CDR3 length is 14 residues. CDR3 sequence (DNA): TGTGCCAGCAGCTTGTATGGTGGGGACAATGAGCAGTTCTTC. Amino acid sequence: CASSLYGGDNEQFF.

This clonotype occurred a few times. This chain uses TRBV29-1 with TRBJ2-7, with D possibly matching TRBD1 (6 bases). The CDR3 runs 12 residues. In germline, CDR1 is SQVTM, CDR2 ANQGSEA. V was shortened by 5 bases and J by 1 base, with 9 bases between the two germline ends. The CDR3 DNA reads TGCAGCGTTAATACAGGGTCCTACGAGCAGTACTTC. Residues: CSVNTGSYEQYF.

This clonotype was counted between two and nine times. V gene TRBV29-1 combines with J gene TRBJ2-5; 7 bases line up with TRBD1. TRBJ2-7 matches the DNA end more closely, so the J call is doubtful. The CDR3 extends over 15 amino acids. Germline CDR1 reads SQVTM; CDR2 reads ANQGSEA. The CDR3 sequence: CSVGGTDASTGEQYF. In DNA, the CDR3 is TGCAGCGTTGGGGGGACAGATGCTTCAACAGGCGAGCAGTACTTC.

Points on this clonotype: This may stem from a read error, because a much larger clone lies one nucleotide away. The V gene is TRBV4-2, the J gene TRBJ1-4, with TRBD1 as a possible D gene (6 bases). Germline values: CDR1 LGHNA, CDR2 YNFKEQ. This CDR3 contains 16 residues. DNA of the CDR3: TGTGCCTGCAGCCAACCTTTGGCAGGGGCGGGAGAAAAACTGTTTTTT. Residues: CACSQPLAGAGEKLFF.

This clonotype has a handful of counts. This rearrangement joins TRBV7-2 to TRBJ1-4; tentatively, D is TRBD1 (5 bases). Germline values: CDR1 SGHTA, CDR2 FQGNSA. Trimming took off 2 bases at V and 0 bases at J, with 7 bases between the two ends. This CDR3 spans 15 amino acids. CDR3 in DNA: TGTGCCAGCAGCTTACTAGGGGCAACTAATGAAAAACTGTTTTTT. Translation gives CASSLLGATNEKLFF.

A note on this clonotype: Germline and junction disagree at one end, which may indicate a read error. The chain has TRBV12-3 or TRBV12-4 and TRBJ2-6, with D possibly being TRBD1 or TRBD2 (5 bases each). The CDR3 sequence is 16 residues long. The CDR3 region is CASSLGAESGANVPTF. The CDR3 DNA reads as TGTGCCAGCAGTTTAGGAGCGGAGTCTGGGGCCAACGTCCCGACTTTC.

This clonotype was observed at least ten times. The chain has TRBV29-1 and TRBJ2-3; D is unclear. CDR1 SQVTM and CDR2 ANQGSEA come from the germline V gene. The V end lost 5 bases, the J end lost 2 bases, and 5 bases lay between the germline ends. The CDR3 sequence is 11 residues long. CDR3 in DNA: TGCAGCGTTACCAACACAGATACGCAGTATTTT. It codes for CSVTNTDTQYF.

This clonotype has more than one count but fewer than ten. The chain carries TRBV6-5 and TRBJ2-7; TRBD1 might be the D (5 bases). CDR1 MNHEY and CDR2 SVGAGI come from the germline V gene. V was clipped by 6 bases and J by 0 bases, with 15 bases between them. The CDR3 sequence is 15 residues long. CDR3: CASRRTTTASYEQYF. CDR3 coding DNA: TGTGCCAGCAGACGGACCACGACAGCCTCCTACGAGCAGTACTTC.